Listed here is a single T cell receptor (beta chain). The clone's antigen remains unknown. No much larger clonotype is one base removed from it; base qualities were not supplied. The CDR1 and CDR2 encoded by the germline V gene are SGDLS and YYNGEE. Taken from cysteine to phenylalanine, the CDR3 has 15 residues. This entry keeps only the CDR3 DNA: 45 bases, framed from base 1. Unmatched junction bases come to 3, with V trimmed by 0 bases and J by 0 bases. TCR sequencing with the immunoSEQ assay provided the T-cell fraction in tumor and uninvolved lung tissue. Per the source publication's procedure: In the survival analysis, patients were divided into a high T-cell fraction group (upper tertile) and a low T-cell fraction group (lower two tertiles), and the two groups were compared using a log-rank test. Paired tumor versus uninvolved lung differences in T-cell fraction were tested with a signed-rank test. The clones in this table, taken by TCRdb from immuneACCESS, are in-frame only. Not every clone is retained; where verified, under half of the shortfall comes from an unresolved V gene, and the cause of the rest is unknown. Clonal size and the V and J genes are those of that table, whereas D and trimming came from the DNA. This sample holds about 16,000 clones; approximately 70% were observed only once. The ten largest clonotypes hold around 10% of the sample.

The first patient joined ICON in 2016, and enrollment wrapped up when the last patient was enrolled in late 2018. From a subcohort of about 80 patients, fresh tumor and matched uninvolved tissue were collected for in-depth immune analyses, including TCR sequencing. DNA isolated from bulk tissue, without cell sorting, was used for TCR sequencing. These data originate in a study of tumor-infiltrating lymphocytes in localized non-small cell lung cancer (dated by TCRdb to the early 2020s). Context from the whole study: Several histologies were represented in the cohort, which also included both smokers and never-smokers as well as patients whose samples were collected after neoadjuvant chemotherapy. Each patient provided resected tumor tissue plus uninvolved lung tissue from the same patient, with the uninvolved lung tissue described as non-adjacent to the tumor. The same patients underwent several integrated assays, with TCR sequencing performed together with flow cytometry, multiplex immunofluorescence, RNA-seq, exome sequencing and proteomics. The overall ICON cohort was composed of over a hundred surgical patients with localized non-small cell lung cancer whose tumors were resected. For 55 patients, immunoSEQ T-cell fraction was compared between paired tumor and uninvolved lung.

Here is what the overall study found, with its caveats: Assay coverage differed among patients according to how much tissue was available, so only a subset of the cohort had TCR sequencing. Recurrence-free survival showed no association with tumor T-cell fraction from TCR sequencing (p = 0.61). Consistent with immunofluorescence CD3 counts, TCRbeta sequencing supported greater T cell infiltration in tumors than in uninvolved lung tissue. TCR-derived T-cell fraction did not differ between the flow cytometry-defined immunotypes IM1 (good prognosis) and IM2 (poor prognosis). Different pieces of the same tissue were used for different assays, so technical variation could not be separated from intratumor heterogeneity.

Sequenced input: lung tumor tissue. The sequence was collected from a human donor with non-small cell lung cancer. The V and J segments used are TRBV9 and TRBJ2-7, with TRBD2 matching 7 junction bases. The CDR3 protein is CASSVDVAGSYEQYF. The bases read TGTGCCAGCAGCGTAGATGTAGCGGGCTCCTACGAGCAGTACTTC.